This TCR beta chain was sequenced during a study of shared clonotypes between healthy human individuals. Whole-study results and caveats: Among several donors, roughly 5% of naive CD4 clonotypes were found in common.

About this clone: Its antigen is currently unknown.

This table comes from immunoSEQ multiplex PCR, and its TCRdb copy is limited to in-frame clones, with some not included. In the table there are approximately 2,300,000 clones, roughly 92% of which are singletons. The CDR3 totals 16 residues. The V segment lost 5 bases and the J segment 5 bases; nucleotides outside the gene matches: 12. Germline V CDR1 and CDR2: SGHTA, FQGTGA. This clonotype was sampled from a man aged 18 to 30 in good health. Some clones in this sample may be carry-over from other donors' samples. Sequencing was performed on naive CD4+ T cells from PBMCs. The subset: CD45RA+ positively selected. The genes are TRBV7-3 and TRBJ2-3, with 8 bases matching TRBD2. CDR3 nucleotides: TGTGCCAGCAGCACCAGACCGGGACTAGGCGGAGATACGCAGTATTTT. It codes for CASSTRPGLGGDTQYF.